This T cell receptor beta chain came from a study of vaccination effects on CD4 cells after COVID-19. Germline V gives CDR1 SGHRS, CDR2 YFSETQ. Trimming shortened V by 3 bases and J by 5 bases, and 18 bases separated the two germline ends. CDR3 length equals 17 residues. Assay: immunoSEQ multiplex PCR; the TCRdb copy retains only in-frame clones and omits some. The data contain approximately 82,000 clones, around four fifths of them singletons. ViraFEST used viral peptide pools to expand antigen-specific CD4+ T cells before sequencing. Scientists isolated CD4+ T cells after a roughly 10-day culture period ended. Neither prior SARS-CoV-2 infection nor positive nucleocapsid antibodies were present in the vaccine recipients. Some 2 million PBMC were placed in each well, which was supplemented with approximately 9.7 IU/ml IL-2 and around 9.4 ug/ml peptides. With regard to this clone: Its target is not known.

The chain links TRBV5-1 to TRBJ1-6; tentatively, D is TRBD1 (5 bases). Sequenced material: CD4+ T cells from PBMCs cultured with HCoV-229E spike peptides, taken before COVID-19 vaccination. The source of this sequence is a human donor who received a COVID-19 vaccine. DNA of the CDR3: TGCGCCAGCAGCTGGACCCTCAGGGAAGTGGATAATTCACCCCTCCACTTT. Its translation: CASSWTLREVDNSPLHF. Complete variable domain (other parts from reference TRBV5-1 and TRBJ1-6): KAGVTQTPRYLIKTRGQQVTLSCSPISGHRSVSWYQQTPGQGLQFLFEYFSETQRNKGNFPGRFSGRQFSNSRSEMNVSTLELGDSALYLCASSWTLREVDNSPLHFGNGTRLTVT.